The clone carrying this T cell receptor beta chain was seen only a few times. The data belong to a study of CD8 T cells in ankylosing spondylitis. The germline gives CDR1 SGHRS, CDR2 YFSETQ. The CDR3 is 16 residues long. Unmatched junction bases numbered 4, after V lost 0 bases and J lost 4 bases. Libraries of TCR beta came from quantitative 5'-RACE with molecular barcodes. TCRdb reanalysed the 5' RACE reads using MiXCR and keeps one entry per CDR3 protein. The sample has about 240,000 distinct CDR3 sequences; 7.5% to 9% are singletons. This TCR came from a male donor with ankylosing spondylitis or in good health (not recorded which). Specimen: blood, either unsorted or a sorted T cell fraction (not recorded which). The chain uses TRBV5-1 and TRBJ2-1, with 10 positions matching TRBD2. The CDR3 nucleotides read TGCGCCAGCAGCTTGGAACTAGCGGGGACTTACAATGAGCAGTTCTTC. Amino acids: CASSLELAGTYNEQFF.